What follows are 8 T cell receptor beta chains derived from one specimen sequenced in a study of T cell responses to AZD1222 COVID-19 vaccine. Generated by immunoSEQ multiplex PCR, the TCRdb table keeps only in-frame clones and is missing some. Of about 120,000 clones in the sample, around 86% were seen once. The sample was peripheral blood, taken 28 days after the second AZD1222 dose. These receptors originate from an adult who received the AZD1222 COVID-19 vaccine.

The chain couples TRBV27 to TRBJ1-2; weak D call: TRBD1 (5 bases). Trimming shortened V by 4 bases and J by 2 bases, and 11 bases separated the two germline ends. Germline loops: CDR1 MNHEY, CDR2 SMNVEV (reference sequence). The CDR3 loop spans 14 amino acids. The CDR3 bases are TGTGCCAGCAGTTCCGGGACGGGAAACTATGGCTACACCTTC. Residues: CASSSGTGNYGYTF.

V usage is TRBV11-3 and J usage is TRBJ2-2; D is ambiguous. Germline CDR1 and CDR2: SGHNT and YENEEA. The CDR3 is 14 residues long. V was pared by 1 base and J by 3 bases, with 6 bases between. The CDR3 protein is CASSLGLYTGELFF. CDR3 DNA sequence: TGTGCCAGCAGCTTAGGACTCTACACCGGGGAGCTGTTTTTT.

The chain joins TRBV28 to TRBJ1-6, with D hard to call. The CDR3 loop spans 16 amino acids. Germline assignment: CDR1 MDHEN and CDR2 SYDVKM. V was pared by 4 bases and J by 9 bases, with 19 bases between. DNA of the CDR3: TGTGCCAGCAGTTCCTCCTCCCGACTACTGAGTTCACCCCTCCACTTT. It specifies CASSSSSRLLSSPLHF.

The chain couples TRBV6-5 to TRBJ1-2, with D possibly matching TRBD1 (5 bases). Trimming left V 1 base short and J 8 bases short, with 5 bases between. CDR1 is MNHEY, CDR2 SVGAGI, per germline. This CDR3 is built from 11 residues. The CDR3 nucleotides are TGTGCCAGCAGTTACTGGGGGGGCTACACCTTC. Its protein product is CASSYWGGYTF.

The chain combines TRBV30 with TRBJ1-2, with D possibly being TRBD1 (6 bases). This CDR3 region has 15 residues. The V gene's germline CDR1 is GTSNPN and CDR2 SVGIG (reference sequence). The V and J ends lost 1 base and 0 bases respectively, with 12 bases between them. The CDR3 coding sequence is TGTGCCTGGAGTGCCCGACAGGACGCTAACTATGGCTACACCTTC. Translation gives CAWSARQDANYGYTF.

This chain joins TRBV28 and TRBJ2-7, with TRBD2 matching over 7 bases. CDR1 and CDR2 from the germline V gene are MDHEN and SYDVKM. The CDR3 contains 12 residues. V shed 6 bases and J 4 bases; nucleotides not matched to a gene: 3. CDR3 in amino acids: CASRGGEYEQYF. CDR3 DNA: TGTGCCAGCAGGGGGGGGGAGTACGAGCAGTACTTC.

The V and J genes are TRBV19 and TRBJ1-1, with 7 bases identical to TRBD1. J gave up 0 bases and V 5 bases, and 3 bases lay outside the gene matches. Germline V gives CDR1 LNHDA, CDR2 SQIVND (reference sequence). The CDR3 sequence is 14 residues long. The CDR3 protein is CASSPTGMNTEAFF. CDR3 bases: TGTGCCAGTAGTCCGACAGGGATGAACACTGAAGCTTTCTTT.

This chain uses TRBV3-1 (or the pseudogene TRBV3-2) with TRBJ1-2; the D gene is possibly TRBD1 (5 bases). Germline CDR1 LGHDT, CDR2 YNNKEL (reference sequence). V gave up 4 bases and J gave up 10 bases, with 10 bases separating them. The CDR3 sequence is 11 residues long. CDR3 amino acids: CASSRQYVYTF. The CDR3 region has the DNA TGTGCCAGCAGCCGACAGTACGTCTACACCTTC.